Below, 11 T cell receptor beta chains from the same sample are listed, as sequenced in a study of regulatory T cells in long-lasting Graves disease. In building TCR beta libraries, iRepertoire HTBI primers were used together with Arm-PCR of CDR3 regions. TCRdb redid the calling of the multiplex PCR reads with MiXCR, one entry per CDR3 protein. There are some 600,000 distinct CDR3 sequences in the sample; roughly 15% occur only once, and around 12% lies in the top ten. Noted time point: newly diagnosed GD, antithyroid drugs for less than 3 months. Extracted RNA from PBMCs served as the source of the TCR library. These data were also filed under a second study, of T cells in Graves' hyperthyroidism and ophthalmopathy.

The sample here was peripheral blood mononuclear cells (PBMCs), taken at new diagnosis, from a patient treated with antithyroid drugs. The receptors originated from a man between 18 and 29 years old with Graves disease.

Many counts were recorded for this clonotype. The chain couples TRBV6-1 to TRBJ1-5, with D unresolved. V dropped 5 bases and J dropped 3 bases, with 8 bases sitting between them. The CDR3 is made up of 13 amino acids. CDR1 and CDR2 (germline): MNHNS, SASEGT. The CDR3 sequence is CASSQRFNQPQHF. The CDR3 coding sequence is TGTGCCAGCAGTCAGCGATTCAATCAGCCCCAGCATTTT.

There are a few counts of this clonotype. The gene calls are TRBV5-1 and TRBJ2-1; weak D call: TRBD1 (5 bases). V was cut by 0 bases and J by 9 bases, with 13 bases left in between. CDR1 SGHRS and CDR2 YFSETQ come from the germline V gene. This CDR3 is built from 14 residues. CDR3 amino acids: CASSLAENQGEQFF. Here the CDR3 DNA reads TGCGCCAGCAGCTTGGCAGAGAATCAGGGTGAGCAGTTCTTC.

This clonotype was observed a handful of times. The rearrangement uses TRBV12-3 or TRBV12-4 and TRBJ2-7; D is possibly TRBD2 (6 bases). Trimming cost V 10 bases and J 2 bases, with 15 bases left between them. The length of the CDR3 is 13 residues. CDR3: CAIQTGDTYEQYF. The CDR3 coding sequence is TGTGCCATTCAAACGGGAGATACCTACGAGCAGTACTTC.

This clonotype was detected many times. The J gene is TRBJ1-3, the V gene TRBV28, with no clear D. Germline V lookup: CDR1 MDHEN, CDR2 SYDVKM. The V end lost 4 bases, the J end lost 4 bases, and 11 bases lay between the germline ends. The length of the CDR3 is 14 residues. CDR3 protein: CASSSGVSGNTIYF. Here the CDR3 DNA reads TGTGCCAGCAGTTCCGGCGTTTCGGGAAACACCATATATTTT. The entire variable domain, with the rest obtained from reference TRBV28 and TRBJ1-3, is as follows: DVKVTQSSRYLVKRTGEKVFLECVQDMDHENMFWYRQDPGLGLRLIYFSYDVKMKEKGDIPEGYSVSREKKERFSLILESASTNQTSMYLCASSSGVSGNTIYFGEGSWLTVV.

The V gene is TRBV6-5, the J gene TRBJ2-7; the D gene is possibly TRBD2 (5 bases). Germline values: CDR1 MNHEY, CDR2 SVGAGI. V gave up 4 bases and J gave up 7 bases, with 20 bases separating them. The CDR3 totals 15 residues. The CDR3 nucleotides read TGTGCCAGCAGTTTCGACGAGGGCCCCACTCGGGAGCAGTACTTC. Its protein product is CASSFDEGPTREQYF.

This clonotype was seen many times. The chain is built from TRBV20-1 and TRBJ2-2; 9 bases are shared with TRBD1. The trim removed 4 bases at V and 5 bases at J, leaving 2 bases unmatched. Germline V gene lookup returns CDR1 DFQATT and CDR2 SNEGSKA (reference sequence). The CDR3 contains 13 residues. The CDR3 protein is CSATTGGTGELFF. CDR3 in DNA: TGCAGTGCTACGACAGGGGGGACCGGGGAGCTGTTTTTT.

Only one count was recorded for this clonotype. The rearrangement links TRBV30 to TRBJ2-1; D is unresolved. The CDR3 length is 12 residues. V shed 0 bases and J shed 7 bases, with 7 bases lying between them. Germline V lookup: CDR1 GTSNPN, CDR2 SVGIG (reference sequence). Here the CDR3 DNA reads TGTGCCTGGAGTGTGTTGGAAAATGAGCAGTTCTTC. Protein sequence: CAWSVLENEQFF.

V usage is TRBV7-3 and J usage is TRBJ2-2; D uncertain. The germline gives CDR1 SGHTA, CDR2 FQGTGA. This CDR3 is built from 11 residues. V was cut by 8 bases and J by 6 bases, with 7 bases left in between. CDR3 in amino acids: CASGNAGELFF. In DNA form, the CDR3 reads TGTGCCAGCGGAAACGCCGGGGAGCTGTTTTTT.

V and J are TRBV20-1 and TRBJ2-3; D might be TRBD1 (5 bases). The V end lost 2 bases, the J end lost 4 bases, and 16 bases lay between the germline ends. The germline V gene has CDR1 DFQATT and CDR2 SNEGSKA (reference sequence). The CDR3 is 15 residues long. This CDR3 reads CSARNTRDAADTQYF. CDR3 nucleotide sequence: TGCAGTGCTAGAAATACCAGGGATGCCGCAGATACGCAGTATTTT.

This clonotype was counted only a few times. The chain couples TRBV29-1 to TRBJ2-5; D is ambiguous. V lost 6 bases and J lost 4, with 12 bases in between. This CDR3 is 12 amino acids long. The germline CDR1 and CDR2 sequences are SQVTM and ANQGSEA. CDR3 DNA sequence: TGCAGCGTCGTCGCAGGCAGAGAGACCCAGTACTTC. It specifies CSVVAGRETQYF.

V is TRBV29-1 and J is TRBJ2-1; possible D gene TRBD2, 6 bases. The CDR3 length is 12 residues. CDR1 and CDR2 (germline): SQVTM, ANQGSEA. V was pared by 4 bases and J by 8 bases, with 12 bases between. CDR3 amino acids: CSVGLATDEQFF. The CDR3, as DNA: TGCAGCGTTGGCCTAGCGACGGATGAGCAGTTCTTC.